Given below is one TCR beta chain in context. Its antigen is undetermined. The data were obtained in a study of T cells in Graves' hyperthyroidism and ophthalmopathy. TCR beta CDR3 regions were amplified from RNA. Primed by the HTBI set, a first-round RT-PCR was run on the TCR CDR3. TCRdb used MiXCR to reprocess the multiplex PCR reads, holding one entry per CDR3 protein. The data hold hundreds of thousands of distinct CDR3 sequences, with around 16% observed a single time. The V gene's germline CDR1 is ENHRY and CDR2 SYGVKD. The CDR3 is 14 amino acids. V was cut by 3 bases and J by 5 bases, with 13 bases left in between. Clinical symptoms, serum thyroxine, TRAb, thyroid ultrasound and orbital computed tomography informed diagnoses. PBMCs were obtained from 10 ml fresh peripheral blood. Study-level results: Within blood appeared most thyroid clonotypes that had expanded above 0.001.

The sequence was collected from a young woman with Graves' hyperthyroidism. The chain links TRBV10-3 to TRBJ2-5, with unresolved D. The sample consisted of blood. CDR3 protein: CAISDDLPPETQYF. The CDR3, as DNA: TGTGCCATCAGTGACGACCTCCCGCCGGAGACCCAGTACTTC.